Each of the 26 T cell receptor beta chains below was sequenced from the same sample in a study of follicular helper T cells after annual influenza vaccination. Assay used: immunoSEQ multiplex PCR; TCRdb lists only in-frame clones, some missing. The sample consists of some 9,800 clones, roughly 85% of them appearing once. Time point here: 2015-2016 season, pre-vaccination. Here the sequenced sample was CXCR5+ CD38- circulating T follicular helper cells from blood, taken on the day of influenza vaccination. Sample subset: circulating Tfh, non-naive CD4+CXCR5+PD-1+ (ICOS+CD38+ or ICOS-CD38-). The receptors come from an adult who received the influenza vaccine.

The chain recombines TRBV28 with TRBJ1-4; D ambiguous. The CDR3 is 13 amino acids. The V gene's germline CDR1 is MDHEN and CDR2 SYDVKM. The germline V and J ends were trimmed by 4 bases and 7 bases, with 10 bases remaining between them. As DNA, the CDR3 is TGTGCCAGCAGTTCTTTTGCGGGTGAAAAACTGTTTTTT. Its protein is CASSSFAGEKLFF.

The CDR3 DNA reads as TGTGCCAGCAGTTCTATACTGTCTGGGGGCACAGATACGCAGTATTTT. Translated: CASSSILSGGTDTQYF. The chain recombines TRBV28 with TRBJ2-3; no clear D gene. Trimming cost V 4 bases and J 1 base, with 15 bases left between them. Germline loops: CDR1 MDHEN, CDR2 SYDVKM. This CDR3 is built from 16 residues.

The gene calls are TRBV19 and TRBJ2-5; D might be TRBD1 (6 bases). CDR1 LNHDA and CDR2 SQIVND come from the germline V gene (reference sequence). Trimming shortened V by 5 bases and J by 2 bases, and 21 bases separated the two germline ends. This CDR3 is built from 17 residues. For the CDR3, the DNA is TGTGCCAGTAGTTCCCTATACCGGACAGTTCGACAAGAGACCCAGTACTTC. Translated: CASSSLYRTVRQETQYF.

V usage is TRBV27 and J usage is TRBJ1-4; D not certain. The germline V gene encodes CDR1 MNHEY and CDR2 SMNVEV (reference sequence). CDR3 length: 16 residues. Between the trimmed V and J ends, which lost 11 bases and 4 bases, there was a span of 23 bases. Written as DNA, the CDR3 is TGTGCCGATAAGACGACCTCACCGTCCAATAATGAAAAACTGTTTTTT. Amino acids: CADKTTSPSNNEKLFF.

The rearrangement uses TRBV7-8 and TRBJ2-2; D remains ambiguous. The CDR3 is 14 residues long. CDR1 and CDR2 (germline): SGHVS, FQNEAQ. V lost 1 base, J lost 0 bases, and 3 bases lay in between. In DNA form, the CDR3 reads TGTGCCAGCAGCTTAGACCCGAACACCGGGGAGCTGTTTTTT. This gives the protein CASSLDPNTGELFF.

This chain connects TRBV5-1 to TRBJ1-1; D not resolved. This CDR3 comprises 15 residues. The V end lost 2 bases, the J end lost 3 bases, and 14 bases lay between the germline ends. The germline V gene has CDR1 SGHRS and CDR2 YFSETQ. CDR3 nucleotide sequence: TGCGCCAGCAGCTTCCGGGATAAGAGGGACACTGAAGCTTTCTTT. This translates into CASSFRDKRDTEAFF.

This chain joins TRBV30 and TRBJ2-1; D is undetermined. The CDR3 has 14 amino acids. Germline V gene lookup returns CDR1 GTSNPN and CDR2 SVGIG (reference sequence). V was pared by 0 bases and J by 4 bases, with 10 bases between. CDR3 residues: CAWSVLSSYNEQFF. The CDR3 DNA reads as TGTGCCTGGAGTGTACTCAGCTCTTACAATGAGCAGTTCTTC.

The V call is TRBV28, the J call TRBJ2-5; 9 bases are shared with TRBD1. Judging by the DNA end, TRBJ2-7 fits better; the J call may be wrong. This CDR3 comprises 14 residues. In germline, CDR1 is MDHEN, CDR2 SYDVKM. CDR3: CASKAPGTGNEQYF. CDR3 nucleotide sequence: TGTGCCAGCAAGGCTCCCGGGACAGGGAACGAGCAGTACTTC.

The CDR3 coding sequence is TGTGCCAGCAGCGCCCAACTAGCTTCCACAGATACGCAGTATTTT. Translated, it gives CASSAQLASTDTQYF. The V and J genes are TRBV9 and TRBJ2-3, with a weak D call TRBD2 (6 bases). Per germline, CDR1 SGDLS and CDR2 YYNGEE. V gave up 3 bases and J gave up 2 bases, with 13 bases separating them. This CDR3 is built from 15 residues.

This rearrangement joins TRBV28 to TRBJ2-3; maybe TRBD1 (5 bases). The CDR3 runs 16 residues. CDR1 is MDHEN and CDR2 is SYDVKM in the germline V gene. V gave up 3 bases and J gave up 3 bases, with 16 bases separating them. The DNA for the CDR3 is TGTGCCAGCAGTTTGATAGGGGCCCTGGGTACAGATACGCAGTATTTT. Its translation is CASSLIGALGTDTQYF.

The chain couples TRBV7-6 to TRBJ2-7; 8 bases are shared with TRBD1. Germline lookup yields CDR1 SGHVS and CDR2 FNYEAQ. The CDR3 consists of 13 residues. After removal of 5 bases from V and 3 bases from J, the junction contained 3 bases not matched to a gene. The CDR3, as DNA: TGTGCCAGCAGCAGGGACAGGTTCTACGAGCAGTACTTC. It is translated as CASSRDRFYEQYF. Full variable domain (outside the CDR3, taken from reference TRBV7-6 and TRBJ2-7): GAGVSQSPRYKVTKRGQDVALRCDPISGHVSLYWYRQALGQGPEFLTYFNYEAQQDKSGLPNDRFSAERPEGSISTLTIQRTEQRDSAMYRCASSRDRFYEQYFGPGTRLTVT.

The chain couples TRBV29-1 to TRBJ1-2, with 7 bases lining up with TRBD1. The V gene end was trimmed by 7 bases and the J gene end by 2 bases; junction bases not matched to a gene: 10. CDR1 and CDR2 (germline): SQVTM, ANQGSEA. There are 14 residues in the CDR3. CDR3 sequence: CSAQGVGFNYGYTF. CDR3 bases: TGCAGCGCTCAGGGGGTTGGTTTCAACTATGGCTACACCTTC.

The V and J genes are TRBV11-2 and TRBJ1-2, with 8 positions matching TRBD1. The CDR3 length is 15 residues. Per the germline V gene, CDR1 is SGHAT and CDR2 is FQNNGV. The V segment lost 2 bases and the J segment 1 base; nucleotides outside the gene matches: 3. CDR3 DNA: TGTGCCAGCAGCTTAACGGGACAGGTTAACTATGGCTACACCTTC. Translation: CASSLTGQVNYGYTF.

CDR3: CSVDIAATSTDTQYF. The CDR3 DNA follows: TGCAGCGTTGATATAGCGGCCACTAGCACAGATACGCAGTATTTT. The chain has TRBV29-1 and TRBJ2-3; possible D gene TRBD2, 6 bases. With 3 bases removed from V and 0 bases from J, the gap between germline ends came to 13 bases. Germline V gene lookup returns CDR1 SQVTM and CDR2 ANQGSEA. The CDR3 runs 15 residues.

The V gene is TRBV28, the J gene TRBJ2-5; 9 bases fit TRBD1. Trimming at V came to 6 bases and at J to 5 bases, leaving 7 bases not matched to a gene. The CDR3 runs to 14 residues. CDR1 is MDHEN, CDR2 SYDVKM, per germline. CDR3 sequence reads: CASRGQGGHETQYF. The DNA for the CDR3 is TGTGCCAGCAGGGGACAGGGAGGGCACGAGACCCAGTACTTC.

This clone has only a few counts. The rearrangement joins TRBV23-1 to TRBJ1-5, with TRBD1 matching over 7 bases. TRBV23-1 is an ORF, with its function uncertain. V lost 3 bases to trimming and J lost 4 bases; unmatched junction nucleotides: 9. This CDR3 region has 16 residues. The CDR3 loop reads CASSHPPDRVNQPQHF. For the CDR3, the DNA is TGCGCCAGCAGTCACCCCCCAGACAGGGTAAATCAGCCCCAGCATTTT.

This chain connects TRBV5-1 to TRBJ2-1; TRBD2 aligns across 11 bases. Germline V gives CDR1 SGHRS, CDR2 YFSETQ. The CDR3 covers 16 residues. Losses at the gene ends were 4 bases for V and 3 bases for J; bases not matched to a gene: 6. CDR3: CASSVGTSGYYNEQFF. Here the CDR3 DNA reads TGCGCCAGCAGCGTAGGGACTAGCGGCTACTACAATGAGCAGTTCTTC.

This clone was detected only once. The rearrangement uses TRBV6-1 and TRBJ1-1; the match to TRBD1 covers 7 bases. V was clipped by 2 bases and J by 1 base; unmatched bases: 7. This CDR3 spans 16 amino acids. The germline gives CDR1 MNHNS, CDR2 SASEGT. The CDR3 is CASSEREQGKNTEAFF. CDR3 DNA: TGTGCCAGCAGTGAAAGGGAACAGGGGAAGAACACTGAAGCTTTCTTT.

This rearrangement joins TRBV30 to TRBJ1-1, with 9 bases lining up with TRBD1. Germline loops: CDR1 GTSNPN, CDR2 SVGIG (reference sequence). The CDR3 sequence is 13 residues long. Trimming took 1 base from V and 8 from J; bases not matched to a gene: 5. The CDR3 DNA reads as TGTGCCTGGAGTGAGGGGACAGGGACCGAAGCTTTCTTT. It translates to CAWSEGTGTEAFF.

The chain is built from TRBV19 and TRBJ1-1, with TRBD1 matching over 11 bases. J was trimmed by 1 base and V by 8 bases; bases with no gene match: 12. This CDR3 comprises 17 residues. Germline loops: CDR1 LNHDA, CDR2 SQIVND (reference sequence). The CDR3 DNA follows: TGTGCCAGTCTCAAGGGCGAGGACAGGGGGCCGAACACTGAAGCTTTCTTT. This gives the protein CASLKGEDRGPNTEAFF.

This clone showed up just once. The chain couples TRBV7-9 to TRBJ2-4; the D gene is possibly TRBD2 (6 bases). The CDR3 extends over 17 amino acids. Trimming stripped 4 bases from V and 1 base from J, with 17 bases between. CDR1 is SEHNR and CDR2 is FQNEAQ in the germline V gene (reference sequence). CDR3 nucleotide sequence: TGTGCCAGCAGCTCCTATGTCGGGGGAGCGGCCAAAAACATTCAGTACTTC. Encoded protein: CASSSYVGGAAKNIQYF.

V and J are TRBV7-2 and TRBJ2-1, with 8 bases lining up with TRBD2. The V and J ends lost 1 base and 7 bases, in that order; junction bases with no gene match: 6. CDR3 length: 15 residues. Germline V gene data show CDR1 as SGHTA and CDR2 as FQGNSA. The CDR3 reads CASSLDQREWNEQFF. The CDR3 DNA reads TGTGCCAGCAGCTTAGACCAGCGGGAGTGGAATGAGCAGTTCTTC.

Here the CDR3 DNA reads TGTGCCAGCAGCTGGAGGACAGGCTACGAGCAGTACTTC. This codes for CASSWRTGYEQYF. This chain links TRBV13 with TRBJ2-7, with 7 positions matching TRBD1. Germline V gene sequence: CDR1 PRHDT, CDR2 FYEKMQ (reference sequence). Germline trimming cut 4 bases from V and 3 bases from J; bases unmatched to any gene: 3. This CDR3 contains 13 residues.

V usage is TRBV18 and J usage is TRBJ1-1; no clear D gene. CDR1 and CDR2 (germline): KGHSH, LQKENI. Between the trimmed V and J ends, which lost 2 bases and 8 bases, there was a span of 9 bases. This CDR3 comprises 12 residues. Here the CDR3 reads CASSPYLDEAFF. DNA for the CDR3: TGTGCCAGCTCACCATATTTGGACGAAGCTTTCTTT. Supplemented by reference TRBV18 and TRBJ1-1, the full variable domain reads NAGVMQNPRHLVRRRGQEARLRCSPMKGHSHVYWYRQLPEEGLKFMVYLQKENIIDESGMPKERFSAEFPKEGPSILRIQQVVRGDSAAYFCASSPYLDEAFFGQGTRLTVV.

The chain couples TRBV11-3 to TRBJ2-1; 14 bases map to TRBD2. V shed 4 bases and J 8 bases; nucleotides not matched to a gene: 4. This CDR3 contains 15 residues. Germline-derived CDR1 and CDR2 are SGHNT and YENEEA. CDR3 loop: CASSSGTSGRDEQFF. The CDR3 nucleotides read TGTGCCAGCAGCTCAGGGACTAGCGGGAGAGATGAGCAGTTCTTC.

J is TRBJ1-1 and V is TRBV30, with unresolved D. The CDR3 sequence is 13 residues long. Germline CDR1 is GTSNPN and CDR2 is SVGIG (reference sequence). V was shortened by 3 bases and J by 5 bases, with 13 bases between the two germline ends. CDR3 loop: CAWSLTRRTEAFF. For the CDR3, the DNA is TGTGCCTGGAGCCTAACGAGGCGGACTGAAGCTTTCTTT.